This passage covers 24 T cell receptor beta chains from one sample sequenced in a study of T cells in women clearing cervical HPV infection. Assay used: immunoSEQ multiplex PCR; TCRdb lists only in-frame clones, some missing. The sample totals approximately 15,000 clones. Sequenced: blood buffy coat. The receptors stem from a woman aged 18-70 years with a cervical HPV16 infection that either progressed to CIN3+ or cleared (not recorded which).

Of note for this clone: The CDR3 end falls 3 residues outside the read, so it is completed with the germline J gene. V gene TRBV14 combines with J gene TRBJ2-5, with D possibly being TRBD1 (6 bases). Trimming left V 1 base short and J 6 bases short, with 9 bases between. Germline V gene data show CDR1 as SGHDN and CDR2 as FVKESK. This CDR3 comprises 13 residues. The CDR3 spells CASSQAGVKTQYF. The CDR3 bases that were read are TGTGCCAGCAGCCAAGCAGGGGTCAAGACC.

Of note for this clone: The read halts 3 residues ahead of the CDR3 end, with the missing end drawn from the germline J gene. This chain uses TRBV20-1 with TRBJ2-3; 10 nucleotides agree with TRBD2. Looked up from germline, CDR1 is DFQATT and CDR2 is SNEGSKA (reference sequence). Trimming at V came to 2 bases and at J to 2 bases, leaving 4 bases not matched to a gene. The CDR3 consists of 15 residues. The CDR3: CSARLAGDTTDTQYF. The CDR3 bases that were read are TGCAGTGCTAGACTAGCGGGGGACACCACAGATACG.

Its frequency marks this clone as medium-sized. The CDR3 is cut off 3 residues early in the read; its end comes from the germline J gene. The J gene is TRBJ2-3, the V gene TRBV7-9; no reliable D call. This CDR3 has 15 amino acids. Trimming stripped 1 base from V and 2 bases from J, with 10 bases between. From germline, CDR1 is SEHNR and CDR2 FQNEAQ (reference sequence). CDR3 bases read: TGTGCCAGCAGCTTAGATTTCCAGGACACAGATACG. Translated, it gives CASSLDFQDTDT. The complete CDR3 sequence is CASSLDFQDTDTQYF.

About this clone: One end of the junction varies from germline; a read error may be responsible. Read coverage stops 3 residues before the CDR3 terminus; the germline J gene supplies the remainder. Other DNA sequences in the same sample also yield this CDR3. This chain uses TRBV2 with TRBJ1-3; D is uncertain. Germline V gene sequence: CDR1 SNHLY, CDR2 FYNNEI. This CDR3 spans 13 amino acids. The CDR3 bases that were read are TGTGCCAGCTTAGAAGGGCCTGGAAACACT. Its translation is CASLEGPGNT. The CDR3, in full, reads CASLEGPGNTIYF.

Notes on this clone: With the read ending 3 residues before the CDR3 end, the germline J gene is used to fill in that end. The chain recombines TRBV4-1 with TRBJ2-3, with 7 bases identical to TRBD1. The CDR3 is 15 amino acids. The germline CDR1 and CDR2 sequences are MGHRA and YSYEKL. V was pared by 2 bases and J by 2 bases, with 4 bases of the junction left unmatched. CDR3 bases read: TGCGCCAGCAGCCAATCCAGGGGGACCACAGATACG. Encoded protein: CASSQSRGTTDT. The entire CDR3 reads CASSQSRGTTDTQYF.

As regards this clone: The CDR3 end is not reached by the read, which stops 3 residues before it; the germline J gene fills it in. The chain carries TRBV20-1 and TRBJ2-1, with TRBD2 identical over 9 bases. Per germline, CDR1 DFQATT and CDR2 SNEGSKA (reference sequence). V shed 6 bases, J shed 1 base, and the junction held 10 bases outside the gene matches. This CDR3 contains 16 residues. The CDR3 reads CSAQLPRGGSYNEQFF. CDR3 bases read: TGCAGTGCCCAGCTGCCGCGGGGGGGATCCTACAATGAG.

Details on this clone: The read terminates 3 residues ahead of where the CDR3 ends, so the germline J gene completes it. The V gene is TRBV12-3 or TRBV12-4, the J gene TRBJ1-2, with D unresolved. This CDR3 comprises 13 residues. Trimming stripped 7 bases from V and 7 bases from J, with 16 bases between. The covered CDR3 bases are TGTGCCAGCACCTTAGCCCGAGGGTCTGGC. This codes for CASTLARGSG. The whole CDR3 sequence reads CASTLARGSGYTF.

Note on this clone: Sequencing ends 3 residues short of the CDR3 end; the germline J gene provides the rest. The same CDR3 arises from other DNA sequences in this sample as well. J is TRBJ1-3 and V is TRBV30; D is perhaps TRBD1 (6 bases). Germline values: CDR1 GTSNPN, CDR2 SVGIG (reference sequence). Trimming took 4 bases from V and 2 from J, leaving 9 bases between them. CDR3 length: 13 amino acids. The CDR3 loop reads CAWTTGAGNTIYF. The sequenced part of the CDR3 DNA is TGTGCCTGGACGACAGGAGCTGGAAACACC.

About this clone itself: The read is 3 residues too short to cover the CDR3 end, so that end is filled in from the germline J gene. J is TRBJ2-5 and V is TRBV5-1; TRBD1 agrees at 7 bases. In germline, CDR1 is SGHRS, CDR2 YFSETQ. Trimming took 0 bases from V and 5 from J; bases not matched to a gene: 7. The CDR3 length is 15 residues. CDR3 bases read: TGCGCCAGCAGCTTGGGGATGAGGGGGCTCGAGACC. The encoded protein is CASSLGMRGLET. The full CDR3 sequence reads CASSLGMRGLETQYF.

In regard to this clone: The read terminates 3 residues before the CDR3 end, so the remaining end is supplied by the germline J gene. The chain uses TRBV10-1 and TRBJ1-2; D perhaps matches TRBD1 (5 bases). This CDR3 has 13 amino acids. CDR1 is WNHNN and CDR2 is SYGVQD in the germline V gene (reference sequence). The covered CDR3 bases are TGCGCCAGCGGGCGCAGGGCCCGAATCGGC. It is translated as CASGRRARIG. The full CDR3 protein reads CASGRRARIGYTF.

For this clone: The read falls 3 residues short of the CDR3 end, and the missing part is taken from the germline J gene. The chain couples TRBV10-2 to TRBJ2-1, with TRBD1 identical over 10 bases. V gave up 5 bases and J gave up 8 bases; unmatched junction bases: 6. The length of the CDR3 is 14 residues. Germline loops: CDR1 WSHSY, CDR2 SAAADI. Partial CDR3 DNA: TGCGCCAGCAGTAAGGGACAGGGGTTCGATGAG. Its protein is CASSKGQGFDE. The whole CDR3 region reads CASSKGQGFDEQFF.

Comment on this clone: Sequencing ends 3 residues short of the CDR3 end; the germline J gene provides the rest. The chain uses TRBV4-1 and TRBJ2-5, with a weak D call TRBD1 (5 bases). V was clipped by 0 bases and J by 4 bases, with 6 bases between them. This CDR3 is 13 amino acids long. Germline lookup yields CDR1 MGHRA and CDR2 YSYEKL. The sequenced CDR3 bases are TGCGCCAGCAGCCAAGACAGGGCAGAGACC. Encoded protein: CASSQDRAET. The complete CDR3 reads CASSQDRAETQYF.

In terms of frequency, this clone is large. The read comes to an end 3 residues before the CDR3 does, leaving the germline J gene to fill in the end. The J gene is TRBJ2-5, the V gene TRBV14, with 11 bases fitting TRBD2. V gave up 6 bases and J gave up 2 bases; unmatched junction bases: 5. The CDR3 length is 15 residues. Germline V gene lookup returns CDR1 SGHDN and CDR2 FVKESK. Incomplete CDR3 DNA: TGTGCCAGCAGTTACCGACTAGCGGGGCAAGAGACC. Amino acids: CASSYRLAGQET. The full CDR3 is CASSYRLAGQETQYF.

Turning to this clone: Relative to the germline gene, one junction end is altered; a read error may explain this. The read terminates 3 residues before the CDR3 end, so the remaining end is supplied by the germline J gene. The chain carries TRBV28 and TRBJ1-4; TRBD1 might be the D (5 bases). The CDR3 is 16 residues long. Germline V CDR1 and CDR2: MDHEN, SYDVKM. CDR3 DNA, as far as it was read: TGTGCCTGCAGTTTGGGGCTGAGCTCCTATAATTCACCA. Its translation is CACSLGLSSYNSP. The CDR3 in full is CACSLGLSSYNSPLFF.

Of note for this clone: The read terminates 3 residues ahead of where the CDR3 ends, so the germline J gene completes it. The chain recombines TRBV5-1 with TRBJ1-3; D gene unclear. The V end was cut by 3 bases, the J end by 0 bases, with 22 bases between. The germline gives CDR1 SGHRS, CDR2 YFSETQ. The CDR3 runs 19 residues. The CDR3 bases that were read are TGCGCCAGCAGCTCAACTCCCTCCTTTGTCCCGGGCTCTGGAAACACC. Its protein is CASSSTPSFVPGSGNT. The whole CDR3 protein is CASSSTPSFVPGSGNTIYF.

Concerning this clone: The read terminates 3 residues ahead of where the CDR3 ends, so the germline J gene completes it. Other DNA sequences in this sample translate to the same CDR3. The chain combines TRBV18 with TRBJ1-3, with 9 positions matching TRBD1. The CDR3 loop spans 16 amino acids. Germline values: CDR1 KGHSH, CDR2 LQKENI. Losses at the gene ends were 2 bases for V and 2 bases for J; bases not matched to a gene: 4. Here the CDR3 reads CASSPTGQGTGNTIYF. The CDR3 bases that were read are TGTGCCAGCTCACCAACTGGACAGGGGACTGGAAACACC.

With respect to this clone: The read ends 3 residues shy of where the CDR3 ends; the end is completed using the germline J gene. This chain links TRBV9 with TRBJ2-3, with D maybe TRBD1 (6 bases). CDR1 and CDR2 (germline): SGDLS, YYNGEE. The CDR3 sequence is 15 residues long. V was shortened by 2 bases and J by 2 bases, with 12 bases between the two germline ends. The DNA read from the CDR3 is TGTGCCAGCAGCGTTCGAGGGGGAGCCACAGATACG. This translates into CASSVRGGATDT. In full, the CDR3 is CASSVRGGATDTQYF.

The sequenced CDR3 bases are TGTGCCTTCGCCCCGACAGGGAACGAC. Translation gives CAFAPTGND. The CDR3, in full, reads CAFAPTGNDYTF. The rearrangement uses TRBV30 and TRBJ1-2; 7 bases match TRBD1. The read ends 3 residues early relative to the CDR3; the germline J gene fills the gap. The CDR3 runs to 12 residues. In germline, CDR1 is GTSNPN, CDR2 SVGIG (reference sequence). The whole variable domain, filled in from reference TRBV30 and TRBJ1-2, reads SQTIHQWPATLVQPVGSPLSLECTVEGTSNPNLYWYRQAAGRGLQLLFYSVGIGQISSEVPQNLSASRPQDRQFILSSKKLLLSDSGFYLCAFAPTGNDYTFGSGTRLTVV.

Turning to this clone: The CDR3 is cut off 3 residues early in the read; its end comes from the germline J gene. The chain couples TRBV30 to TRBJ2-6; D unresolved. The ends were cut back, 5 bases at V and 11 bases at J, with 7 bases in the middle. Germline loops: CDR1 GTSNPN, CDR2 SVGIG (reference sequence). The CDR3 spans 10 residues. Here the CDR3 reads CAWASHVLTF. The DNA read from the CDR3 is TGTGCCTGGGCGTCTCACGTC. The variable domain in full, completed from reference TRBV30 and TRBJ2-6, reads SQTIHQWPATLVQPVGSPLSLECTVEGTSNPNLYWYRQAAGRGLQLLFYSVGIGQISSEVPQNLSASRPQDRQFILSSKKLLLSDSGFYLCAWASHVLTFGAGSRLTVL.

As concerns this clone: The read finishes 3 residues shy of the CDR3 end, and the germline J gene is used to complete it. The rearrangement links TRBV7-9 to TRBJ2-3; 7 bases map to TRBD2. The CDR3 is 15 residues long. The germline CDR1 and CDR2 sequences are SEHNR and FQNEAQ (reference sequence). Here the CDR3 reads CASSLGGGSGQPQYF. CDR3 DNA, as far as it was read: TGTGCCAGCAGCTTAGGGGGGGGGTCGGGGCAGCCG.

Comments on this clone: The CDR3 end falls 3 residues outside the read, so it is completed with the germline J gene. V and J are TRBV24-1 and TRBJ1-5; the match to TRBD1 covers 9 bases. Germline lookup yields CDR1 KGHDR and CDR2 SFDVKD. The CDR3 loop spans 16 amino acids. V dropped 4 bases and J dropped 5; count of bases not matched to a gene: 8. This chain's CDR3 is CATSESGTGSDQPQHF. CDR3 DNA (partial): TGTGCCACCAGTGAATCCGGGACAGGGAGCGATCAGCCC.

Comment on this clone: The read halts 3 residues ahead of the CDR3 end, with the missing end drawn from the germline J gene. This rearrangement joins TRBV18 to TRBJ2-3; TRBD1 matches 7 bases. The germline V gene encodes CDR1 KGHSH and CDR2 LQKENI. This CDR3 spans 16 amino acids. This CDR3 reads CASSPADRVRDQPQYF. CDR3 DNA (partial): TGTGCCAGCTCCCCTGCTGACAGGGTTCGGGATCAGCCG.

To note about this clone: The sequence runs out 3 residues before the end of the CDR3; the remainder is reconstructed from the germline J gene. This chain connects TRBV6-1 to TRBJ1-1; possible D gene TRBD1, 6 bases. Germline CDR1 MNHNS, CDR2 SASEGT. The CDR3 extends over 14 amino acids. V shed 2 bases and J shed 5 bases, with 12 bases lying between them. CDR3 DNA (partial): TGTGCCAGCAGTGAATGGACAGCCAGGACTGAA. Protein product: CASSEWTARTE. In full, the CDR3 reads CASSEWTARTEAFF.

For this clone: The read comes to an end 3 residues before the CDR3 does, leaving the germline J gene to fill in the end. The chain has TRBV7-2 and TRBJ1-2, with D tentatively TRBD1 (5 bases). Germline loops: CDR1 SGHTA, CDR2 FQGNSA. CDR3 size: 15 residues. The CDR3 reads CASRKPGLAVNDYTF. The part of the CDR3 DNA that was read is TGTGCCAGCAGAAAACCGGGACTAGCAGTCAATGAC.